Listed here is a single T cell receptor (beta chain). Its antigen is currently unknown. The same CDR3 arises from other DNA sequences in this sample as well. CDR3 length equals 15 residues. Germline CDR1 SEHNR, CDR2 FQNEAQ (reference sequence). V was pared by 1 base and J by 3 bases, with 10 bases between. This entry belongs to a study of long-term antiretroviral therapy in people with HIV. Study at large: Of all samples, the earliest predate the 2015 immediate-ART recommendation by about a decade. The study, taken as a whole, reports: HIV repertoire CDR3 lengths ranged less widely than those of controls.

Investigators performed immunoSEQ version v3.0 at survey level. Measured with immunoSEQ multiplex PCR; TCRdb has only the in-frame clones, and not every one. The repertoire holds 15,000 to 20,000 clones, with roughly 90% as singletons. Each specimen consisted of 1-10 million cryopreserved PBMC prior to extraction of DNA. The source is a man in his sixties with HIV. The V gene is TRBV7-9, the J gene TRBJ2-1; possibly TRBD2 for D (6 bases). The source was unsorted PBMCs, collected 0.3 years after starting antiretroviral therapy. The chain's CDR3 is CASSLGLASYNEQFF. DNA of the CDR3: TGTGCCAGCAGCTTAGGCCTAGCGAGCTACAATGAGCAGTTCTTC.